Presented here are 4 T cell receptor beta chains from one specimen sequenced in a study of graft-versus-host responses after intestinal transplantation. Their antigens are not known. The protocol was immunoSEQ multiplex PCR, while the TCRdb copy is restricted to in-frame clones and leaves out a portion. The table records tens of thousands of clones, over 90% of them present only once. The specimen comprised unstimulated CD8+ T cells sorted from spleen or lymph node cells, sampled before transplant. The receptors here all came from a human donor who was the organ donor for an intestinal transplant.

The chain links TRBV4-2 to TRBJ2-3; a possible D gene is TRBD2 (6 bases). V lost 4 bases and J lost 6, with 11 bases in between. The germline V gene has CDR1 LGHNA and CDR2 YNFKEQ. The CDR3 length is 13 residues. CDR3 sequence: CASSPTGGDTQYF. The CDR3 coding sequence is TGTGCCAGCAGCCCCACTGGAGGGGATACGCAGTATTTT.

This sequence joins TRBV19 and TRBJ2-1; a weak D match, TRBD2 (6 bases). CDR3 length equals 15 residues. Germline loops: CDR1 LNHDA, CDR2 SQIVND (reference sequence). V dropped 6 bases and J dropped 4 bases, with 16 bases sitting between them. The CDR3 loop reads CASRYGSPQYNEQFF. In nucleotides, the CDR3 is TGTGCCAGTAGATACGGGAGTCCGCAATACAATGAGCAGTTCTTC.

The rearrangement uses TRBV6-1 and TRBJ2-7; D is unresolved. V dropped 3 bases and J dropped 0 bases, with 12 bases sitting between them. The CDR3 is made up of 15 amino acids. CDR1 is MNHNS, CDR2 SASEGT, per germline. CDR3: CASSDVADSSYEQYF. The CDR3 DNA is TGTGCCAGCAGTGATGTCGCGGATAGCTCCTACGAGCAGTACTTC.

This clone was found once. The rearrangement links TRBV5-5 to TRBJ2-1; 11 nucleotides agree with TRBD2. Germline values: CDR1 SGHKS, CDR2 YYEKEE (reference sequence). The CDR3 extends over 15 amino acids. V lost 6 bases and J lost 2; bases outside the gene matches: 4. The CDR3 DNA sequence: TGTGCCAGCACCAAGACTAGCGGGACCTACAATGAGCAGTTCTTC. This sequence encodes CASTKTSGTYNEQFF. The full variable domain, rest sourced from reference TRBV5-5 and TRBJ2-1, is DAGVTQSPTHLIKTRGQQVTLRCSPISGHKSVSWYQQVLGQGPQFIFQYYEKEERGRGNFPDRFSARQFPNYSSELNVNALLLGDSALYLCASTKTSGTYNEQFFGPGTRLTVL.